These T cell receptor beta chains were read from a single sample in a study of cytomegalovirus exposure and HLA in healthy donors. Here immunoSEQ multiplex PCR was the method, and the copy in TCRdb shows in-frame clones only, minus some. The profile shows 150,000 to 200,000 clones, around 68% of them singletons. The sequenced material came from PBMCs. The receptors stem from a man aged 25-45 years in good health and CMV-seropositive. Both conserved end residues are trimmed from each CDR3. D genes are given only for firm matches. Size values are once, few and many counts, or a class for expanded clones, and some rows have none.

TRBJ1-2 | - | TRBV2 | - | ASKVPGANYGYT
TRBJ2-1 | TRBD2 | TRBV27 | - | ASSSGLAGVNEQF
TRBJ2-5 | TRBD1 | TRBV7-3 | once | ASSSGTGWGETQY
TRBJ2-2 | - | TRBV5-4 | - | ASSLAGNTGELF
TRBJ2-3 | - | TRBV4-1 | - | ASSELRTDTQY
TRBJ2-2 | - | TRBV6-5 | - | ASSSNRDTGELF
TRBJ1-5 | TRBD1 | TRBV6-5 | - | ASRRTGGSGQPQH
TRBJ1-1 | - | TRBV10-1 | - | ASSGYGATEAF
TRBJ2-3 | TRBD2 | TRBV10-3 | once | AIRWTSEGTDTQY
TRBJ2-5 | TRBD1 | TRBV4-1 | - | ASSQAGTGETQY
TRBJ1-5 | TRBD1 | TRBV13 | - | ASSLGLGTGEANQPQH
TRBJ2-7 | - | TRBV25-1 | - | ASSAGLNSYEQY
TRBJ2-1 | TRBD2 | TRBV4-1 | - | ASSQPPSGSGAYNEQF
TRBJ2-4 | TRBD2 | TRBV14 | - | ASSQDGASGRQY
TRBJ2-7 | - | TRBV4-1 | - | ASSHEAYEQY
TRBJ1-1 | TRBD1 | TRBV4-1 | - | ASSQVMRGRSTEAF
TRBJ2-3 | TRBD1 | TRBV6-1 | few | ASSTGTGGDTQY
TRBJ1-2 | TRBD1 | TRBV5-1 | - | ASSAELQGADYGYT
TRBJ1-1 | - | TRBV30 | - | AWSVVRYEAF
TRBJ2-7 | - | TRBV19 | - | ASSLTLSSSYEQY
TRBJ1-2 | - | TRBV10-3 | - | AISERQEDYGYT
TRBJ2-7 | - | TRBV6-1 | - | ASSEGQGMDEQY
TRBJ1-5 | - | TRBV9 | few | ASSVGQSNQPQH
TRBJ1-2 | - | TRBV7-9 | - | ASSRGGTNYGYT
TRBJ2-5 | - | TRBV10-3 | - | AISDIQETQY
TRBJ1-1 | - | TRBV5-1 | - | ASSLGVNTEAF
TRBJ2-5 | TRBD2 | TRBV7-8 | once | ASSLGRQREFGETQY
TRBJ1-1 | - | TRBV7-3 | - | ASSSSRWGEDEAF
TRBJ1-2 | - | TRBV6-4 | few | ASRGGPTGGGYT
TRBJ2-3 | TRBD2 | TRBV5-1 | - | APPRLAGHKVTDTQY
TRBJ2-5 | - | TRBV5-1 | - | ASSAGLRRDETQY
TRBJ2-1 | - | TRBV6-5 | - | ASSYVTGSYNEQF
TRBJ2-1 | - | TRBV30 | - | AWSVLDSLSSKQF
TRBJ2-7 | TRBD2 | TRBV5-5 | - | ASSGVRTSGRAIGTYEQY
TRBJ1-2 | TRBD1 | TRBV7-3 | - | ASSRGTANYGYT
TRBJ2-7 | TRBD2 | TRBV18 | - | ASSPRKLADSYEQY
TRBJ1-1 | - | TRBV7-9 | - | ASSFPMQGMGTEAF